This T cell receptor beta chain was captured in a study of T cell responses to AZD1222 COVID-19 vaccine (dated by TCRdb to the early 2020s). The study in broad terms: TCR sequencing was performed for about 250 trial participants, of whom about 200 were given two doses of AZD1222 and approximately 26 were given two doses of MenACWY control vaccine. Trial participants were enrolled by age into 18-55, 56-69 and 70-plus year subgroups, with roughly 150, 30 and 60 TCR-sequenced participants respectively. The full study reports these points: Because no day 14 peak-response samples were available, the repertoires could be characterized only after the peak T cell response. Participants were mostly white British and included more females than males, and it was suggested by the authors that clonal diversity may have been underestimated. Epitopes outside the regions mutated in the B.1.351 and B.1.1.7 variants were reportedly recognized by nearly half of the unique spike-specific TCRs. After two AZD1222 doses, both the breadth and the depth of spike-specific TCRs were significantly higher than at day 0 and than in MenACWY recipients. The vaccine-associated CD4 TCRs covered the entire spike protein, and the dominant responses fell in regions 160-218 and 743-854. The 56-69-year group was small, and its depth increase did not reach significance, likely because of low power. Conclusions about previously exposed vaccinees were limited because only six AZD1222 recipients were SARS-CoV-2 seropositive at baseline.

The CDR3 regions of human TCRbeta chains were analyzed by immunosequencing. On the study's bioinformatics: Repertoire TCRs were matched against a reference library of SARS-CoV-2-specific TCRs generated with the MIRA antigen-specificity platform. Breadth meant the fraction of unique TCRs that were SARS-CoV-2-associated, whereas depth meant the fraction of total T cells that were SARS-CoV-2-associated. Using the MIRA data, every spike-specific TCR was mapped to the spike region that the TCR reacted to and assigned to either a CD4 or a CD8 class. Log10-transformed breadth and depth values were compared by one-way ANOVA with Sidak's multiple comparisons tests. The source is immuneACCESS, and TCRdb retained only in-frame sequences with V and J called. Part of the clones is not carried over; for the studies checked, unresolved V genes explain less than half of this, and the remainder is unexplained. V and J calls and clone size are those listed in that table; D and trimming were worked out from the DNA. The sample table contains tens of thousands of clones; only one count was recorded for nearly 90% of them. Clones ranked in the top ten supply over 2.5% of the sample.

This sample's time point label indicates: baseline before first vaccination. Per the publication, the treatment or condition label means: meningococcal conjugate vaccine given as trial control. The vaccinee samples were drawn from two UK trials, COV001 and COV002, one of which was a single-blind randomized controlled phase 2/3 trial testing AZD1222 (ChAdOx1 nCoV-19) in healthy adults. For TCRbeta chain sequencing, PBMC samples from trial participants were taken at day 0 and at day 28 after the second dose. Trimming accounts for 2 bases at V and 7 bases at J, while the number of junction bases matched to no gene is 5. Reading the germline V gene (reference sequence) gives CDR1 LNHDA and CDR2 SQIVND. The CDR3 runs 15 residues from the cysteine to the phenylalanine. Here the CDR3 DNA is all that survives: 45 bases in frame from base 1. A remark on this clone: The antigen it binds to is not known. Nothing much larger sits one base from this clone, and base qualities are not available.

This TCR was recovered from an adult in good health. The sequencing used peripheral blood, collected on day 0 of MenACWY control vaccination. The rearranged segments are TRBV19 and TRBJ2-1, and 10 bases in between align with TRBD1. The encoded CDR3 is CASSITGTGVNEQFF. The nucleotides read TGTGCCAGTAGTATAACCGGGACAGGGGTTAATGAGCAGTTCTTC.